What follows is one TCR beta chain and its context. Some clones are missing from TCRdb's copy, which holds only in-frame ones; the method was immunoSEQ multiplex PCR. The sample records about 2.4 million clones, about 92% being singletons. This sample was included in a study of shared clonotypes between healthy human individuals. This CDR3 has 15 amino acids. Trimming took 1 base from V and 0 from J, leaving 9 bases between them. Germline CDR1 MNHEY, CDR2 SMNVEV (reference sequence). The sequenced sample was naive CD4+ T cells sorted from blood. Subset defined: CD45RA+ positively selected. The chain is built from TRBV27 and TRBJ1-1; the D is unclear. The receptor was isolated from a man in his late teens or twenties in good health. In DNA, the CDR3 is TGTGCCAGCAGTTTATACCCAAATTTGAACACTGAAGCTTTCTTT. Its protein product is CASSLYPNLNTEAFF.